What follows describes a single T cell receptor (beta chain). This record comes from a study of blood T cell repertoires in COVID-19. The wider study: Specimens from acute and convalescent COVID-19 originated in the United States, Italy and Spain.

Authors' processing steps: Amplification of reference gene primers was used by the study to estimate nucleated cell counts. The table came from immunoSEQ multiplex PCR; TCRdb's copy has only in-frame clones and leaves some out. That table furnishes V, J and clone size, whereas the DNA furnished D and trimming. The sample holds about 170,000 clones, over 70% seen once. V was cut by 3 bases and J by 2 bases, with 14 bases left in between. The germline gives CDR1 SGDLS, CDR2 YYNGEE. This CDR3 contains 16 residues. The chain has TRBV9 and TRBJ1-4; a weak D match, TRBD1 (6 bases). The sequence came from an older woman who had recovered from COVID-19. Sequencing was performed on peripheral blood. The CDR3 spells CASSAQGHPTNEKLFF. CDR3 DNA sequence: TGTGCCAGCAGCGCCCAGGGGCACCCTACTAATGAAAAACTGTTTTTT.